One T cell receptor beta chain is described in this entry. The data belong to a study of blood T cell repertoires in COVID-19. As for the study in general: Researchers got acute and convalescent COVID-19 samples from the United States, Italy and Spain. T cells, B-cell-depleted T cells, or PBMCs provided the cDNA or gDNA that served as material.

This CDR3 comprises 14 residues. The germline CDR1 and CDR2 sequences are MDHEN and SYDVKM. Trimming stripped 4 bases from V and 4 bases from J, with 14 bases between. Libraries were prepared by immunoSEQ multiplex PCR; TCRdb keeps only in-frame clonotypes and omits some of them. The table includes about 110,000 clones, about 90% detected once. The chain has TRBV28 and TRBJ2-7; unclear D gene. This clonotype was obtained from a human donor in a cohort sampled during active COVID-19. Specimen: peripheral blood. The CDR3 coding sequence is TGTGCCAGCAGTTCTATACAGAATATGTACGAGCAGTACTTC. Its translation is CASSSIQNMYEQYF.